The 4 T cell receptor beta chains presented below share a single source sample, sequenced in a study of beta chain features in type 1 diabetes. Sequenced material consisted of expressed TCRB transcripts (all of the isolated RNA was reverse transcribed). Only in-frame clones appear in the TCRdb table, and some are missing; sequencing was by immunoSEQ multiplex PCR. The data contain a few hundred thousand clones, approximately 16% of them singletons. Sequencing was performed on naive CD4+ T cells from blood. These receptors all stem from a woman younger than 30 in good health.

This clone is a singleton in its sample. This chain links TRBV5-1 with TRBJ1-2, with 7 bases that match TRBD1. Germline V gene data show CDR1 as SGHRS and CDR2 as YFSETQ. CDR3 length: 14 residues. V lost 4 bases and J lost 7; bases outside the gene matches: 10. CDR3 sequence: CASSRTGTVLGYTF. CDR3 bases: TGCGCCAGCAGCAGAACCGGGACAGTTCTTGGCTACACCTTC.

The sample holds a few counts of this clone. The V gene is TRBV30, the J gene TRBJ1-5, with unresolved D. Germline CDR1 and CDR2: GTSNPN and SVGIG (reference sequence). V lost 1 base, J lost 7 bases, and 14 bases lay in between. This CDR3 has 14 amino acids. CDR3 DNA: TGTGCCTGGAGTGCCGTGGAGGAGGTCCAGCCCCAGCATTTT. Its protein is CAWSAVEEVQPQHF.

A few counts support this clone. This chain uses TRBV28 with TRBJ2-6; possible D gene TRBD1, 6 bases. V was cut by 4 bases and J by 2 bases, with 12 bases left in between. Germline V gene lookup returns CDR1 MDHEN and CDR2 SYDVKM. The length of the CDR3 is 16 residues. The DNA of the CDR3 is TGTGCCAGCAGTTCCACCGGACAGACTGGGGCCAACGTCCTGACTTTC. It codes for CASSSTGQTGANVLTF.

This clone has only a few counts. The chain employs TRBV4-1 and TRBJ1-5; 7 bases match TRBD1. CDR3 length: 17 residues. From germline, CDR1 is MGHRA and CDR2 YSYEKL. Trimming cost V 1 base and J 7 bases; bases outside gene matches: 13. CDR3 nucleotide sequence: TGCGCCAGCAGCCAAGGGGTGACAGGGAGCGAGCGACAGCCCCAGCATTTT. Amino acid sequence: CASSQGVTGSERQPQHF.